The source of this T cell receptor beta chain is a study of regulatory T cells in long-lasting Graves disease (dated by TCRdb to about 2021). About the full investigation: Persistent Graves' disease was defined as persistently positive TSH receptor autoantibodies together with antithyroid drug treatment for over 5 years. A total of roughly 33 samples underwent TCR sequencing: some 13 from persistent and some 20 from newly diagnosed Graves' disease patients. Peripheral blood TCR sequencing and RNA sequencing compared persistent Graves' disease patients with newly diagnosed Graves' disease patients. Antithyroid drugs had been taken for approximately 9.5 years on average by persistent Graves' disease patients in the clinical cohort. The study took place in China and was registered as a clinical trial.

The time point label here, explained by the study, means: persistent/refractory GD, antithyroid drugs over 5 years with positive TRAb. RNA was extracted from PBMCs in TRIzol for both TCR sequencing and RNA sequencing. Graves' disease was diagnosed according to American Thyroid Association guidelines. Patients for the study were recruited at an endocrinology department in Xi'an, China. Each patient gave 8.5 to 9.5 milliliters of peripheral blood, collected in an EDTA anticoagulant tube. PBMCs were isolated by Ficoll Paque Plus density gradient separation without further T cell sorting. An Agilent 2100 Bioanalyzer and agarose gel were used to check RNA quality, while a NanoDrop 2000 measured RNA concentration. What the authors observed across the whole study: Compared with newly diagnosed patients, persistent Graves' disease patients had lower TCR Shannon entropy and fewer highly expanded clones, which suggests clonal expansion. Patients with persistent disease shared more public clonotypes (under 3,000) than newly diagnosed patients did (around 1,000). As a limitation, the authors acknowledged that the small sample size may reduce accuracy. Sequencing and analysis were restricted to the TCR beta chain. Only peripheral blood was studied, because thyroid tissue, the primary lesion, was inaccessible. Preferential use of TRBV28, TRBJ1-2 and TRBJ2-5 was observed in persistent disease, whereas TRBV20-1 and TRBJ2-1 were favored in newly diagnosed disease.

V is trimmed back by 5 bases and J by 2 bases, and the junction contains 9 bases that no gene match accounts for. Reading the germline V gene gives CDR1 SGHTA and CDR2 FQGNSA. Reading from cysteine to phenylalanine, the CDR3 counts 17 amino acids. Only the CDR3 DNA stays, 51 bases, in frame from base 1. The protocol used for the library was multiplex PCR. Sequencer: Illumina HiSeq 4000. To build TCR beta libraries, CDR3 regions were amplified by Arm-PCR using iRepertoire HTBI primers. Before sequencing, the PCR products went through gel purification. As for how the authors treated the data: Gene usage analysis of CDR3 amino acid clonotypes relied on the roughly 67 TRBV and about 15 TRBJ segments identified across samples. COPE and FqMerger were used to merge filtered high-quality paired reads into contigs. Contigs were aligned with BLAST to IMGT TRBV, TRBD and TRBJ reference genes, and CDR3 was defined per IMGT. Any clonotype with a frequency above 0.1% was counted as a highly expanded clone. Shannon entropy served as the measure of repertoire diversity, while the Gini coefficient captured V-J evenness. Clonotypes shared by more than one individual were considered public. TCRdb redid the processing of the public reads, applying fastp at Q25 and MiXCR, and retained in-frame beta chains. For every CDR3 protein sequence, its rows merge into one entry that carries the most common genes and DNA. In this record, the V and J calls reflect TCRdb's handling and not the investigators' own analysis. The sample table records about 470,000 distinct CDR3 sequences; more than 20% of these occur just once. About 7.8% of the sample rests with the top ten.

A remark on this clonotype: Its specific antigen is unknown. Base qualities are not at hand, and no much larger clone is one base apart.

This sequence was found in a female donor with Graves disease. Source: peripheral blood mononuclear cells (PBMCs), taken when the disease was refractory, from a patient treated with antithyroid drugs. This chain is built from TRBV7-2 and TRBJ1-4; 9 central nucleotides agree with TRBD1. The CDR3 protein is CASSPDGQGQTNEKLFF. At the DNA level, the sequence is TGTGCCAGCAGCCCCGACGGACAGGGGCAGACTAATGAAAAACTGTTTTTT.